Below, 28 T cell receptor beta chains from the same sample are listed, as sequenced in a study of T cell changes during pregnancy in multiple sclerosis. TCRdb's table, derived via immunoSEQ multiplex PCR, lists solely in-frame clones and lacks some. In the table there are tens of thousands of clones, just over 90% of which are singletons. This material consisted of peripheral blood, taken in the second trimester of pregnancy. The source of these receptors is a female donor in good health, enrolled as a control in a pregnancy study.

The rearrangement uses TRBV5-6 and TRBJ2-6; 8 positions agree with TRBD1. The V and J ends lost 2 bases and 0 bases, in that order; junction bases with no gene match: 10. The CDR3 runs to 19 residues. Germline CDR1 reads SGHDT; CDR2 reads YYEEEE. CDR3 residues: CASSFGTGSSRSGANVLTF. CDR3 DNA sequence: TGTGCCAGCAGCTTCGGGACAGGCTCCTCTCGCTCTGGGGCCAACGTCCTGACTTTC.

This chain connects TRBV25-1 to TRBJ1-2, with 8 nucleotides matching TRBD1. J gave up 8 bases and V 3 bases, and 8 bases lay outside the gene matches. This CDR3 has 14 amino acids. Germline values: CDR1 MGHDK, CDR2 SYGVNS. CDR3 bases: TGTGCCAGCAGTGACTCCAGGGGGCGGTTAGGCTACACCTTC. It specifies CASSDSRGRLGYTF.

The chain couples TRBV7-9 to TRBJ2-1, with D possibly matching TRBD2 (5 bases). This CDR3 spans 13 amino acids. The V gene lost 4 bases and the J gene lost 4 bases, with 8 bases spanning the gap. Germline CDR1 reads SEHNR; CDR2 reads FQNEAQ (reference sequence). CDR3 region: CASSSGVYNEQFF. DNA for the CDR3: TGTGCCAGCAGCTCCGGGGTTTACAATGAGCAGTTCTTC. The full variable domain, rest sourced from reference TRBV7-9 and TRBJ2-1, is DTGVSQNPRHKITKRGQNVTFRCDPISEHNRLYWYRQTLGQGPEFLTYFQNEAQLEKSRLLSDRFSAERPKGSFSTLEIQRTEQGDSAMYLCASSSGVYNEQFFGPGTRLTVL.

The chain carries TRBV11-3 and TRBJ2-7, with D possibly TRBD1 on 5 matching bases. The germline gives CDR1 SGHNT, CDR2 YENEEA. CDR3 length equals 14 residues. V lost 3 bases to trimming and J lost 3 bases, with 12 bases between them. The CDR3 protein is CASSFGHTNYEQYF. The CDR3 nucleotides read TGTGCCAGCAGCTTTGGACACACGAACTACGAGCAGTACTTC.

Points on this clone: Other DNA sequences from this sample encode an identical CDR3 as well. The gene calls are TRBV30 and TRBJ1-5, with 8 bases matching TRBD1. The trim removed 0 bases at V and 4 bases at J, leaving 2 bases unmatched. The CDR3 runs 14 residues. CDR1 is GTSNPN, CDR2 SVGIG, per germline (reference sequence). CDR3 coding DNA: TGTGCCTGGAGTGTTGGACAGGGTAATCAGCCCCAGCATTTT. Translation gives CAWSVGQGNQPQHF.

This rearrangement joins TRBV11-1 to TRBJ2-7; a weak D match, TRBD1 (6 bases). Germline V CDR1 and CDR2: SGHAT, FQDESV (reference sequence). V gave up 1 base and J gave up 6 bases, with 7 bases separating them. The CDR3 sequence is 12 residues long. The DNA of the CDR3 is TGTGCCAGCAGCTTAGGCAGGGGCGAGCAGTACTTC. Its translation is CASSLGRGEQYF.

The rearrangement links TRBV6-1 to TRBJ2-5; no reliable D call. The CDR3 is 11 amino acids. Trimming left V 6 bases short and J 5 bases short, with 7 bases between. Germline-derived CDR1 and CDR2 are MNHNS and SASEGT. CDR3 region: CASRFQETQYF. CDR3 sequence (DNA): TGTGCCAGCAGGTTCCAGGAGACCCAGTACTTC.

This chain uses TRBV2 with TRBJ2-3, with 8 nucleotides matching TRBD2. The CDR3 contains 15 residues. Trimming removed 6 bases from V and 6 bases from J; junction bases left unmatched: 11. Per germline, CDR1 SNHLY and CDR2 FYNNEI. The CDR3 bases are TGTGCCAGCAGGCCCCCCGCGGGGGGTCCTGATACGCAGTATTTT. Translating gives CASRPPAGGPDTQYF.

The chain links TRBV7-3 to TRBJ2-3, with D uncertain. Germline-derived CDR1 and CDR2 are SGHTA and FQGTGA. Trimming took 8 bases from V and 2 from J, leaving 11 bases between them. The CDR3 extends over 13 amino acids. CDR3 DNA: TGTGCCAGCGCGGTTGTTTACACAGATACGCAGTATTTT. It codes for CASAVVYTDTQYF.

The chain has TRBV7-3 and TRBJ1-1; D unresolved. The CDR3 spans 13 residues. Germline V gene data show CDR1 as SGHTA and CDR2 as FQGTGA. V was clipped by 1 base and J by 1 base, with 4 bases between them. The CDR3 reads CASSLNSNTEAFF. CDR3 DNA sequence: TGTGCCAGCAGCTTAAACTCGAACACTGAAGCTTTCTTT.

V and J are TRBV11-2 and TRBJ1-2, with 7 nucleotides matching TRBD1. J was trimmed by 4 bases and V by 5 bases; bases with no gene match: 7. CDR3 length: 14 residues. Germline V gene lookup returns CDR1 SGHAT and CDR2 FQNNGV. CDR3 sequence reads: CASSRDSNSYGYTF. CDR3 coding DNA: TGTGCCAGCAGCCGGGACAGTAACTCCTATGGCTACACCTTC.

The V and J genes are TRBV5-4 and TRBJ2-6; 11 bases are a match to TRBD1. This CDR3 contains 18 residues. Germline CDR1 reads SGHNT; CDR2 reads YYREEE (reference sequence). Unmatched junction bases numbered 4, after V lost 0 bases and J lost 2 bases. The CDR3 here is CASSLVGQGEAGANVLTF. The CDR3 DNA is TGTGCCAGCAGCTTGGTGGGACAGGGGGAGGCTGGGGCCAACGTCCTGACTTTC.

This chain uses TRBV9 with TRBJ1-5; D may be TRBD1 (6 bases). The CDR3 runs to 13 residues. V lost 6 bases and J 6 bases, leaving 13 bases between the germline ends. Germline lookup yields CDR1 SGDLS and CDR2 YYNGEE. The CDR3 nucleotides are TGTGCCAGCAATCGGGGGGCGGGTCAGCCCCAGCATTTT. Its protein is CASNRGAGQPQHF.

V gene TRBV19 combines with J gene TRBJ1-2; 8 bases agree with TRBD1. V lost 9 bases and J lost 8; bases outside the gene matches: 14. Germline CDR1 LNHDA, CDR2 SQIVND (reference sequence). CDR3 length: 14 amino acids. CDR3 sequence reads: CASKTQGEILGYTF. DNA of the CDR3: TGTGCCAGCAAAACACAGGGGGAAATACTCGGCTACACCTTC. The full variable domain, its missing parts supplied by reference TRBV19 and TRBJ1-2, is DGGITQSPKYLFRKEGQNVTLSCEQNLNHDAMYWYRQDPGQGLRLIYYSQIVNDFQKGDIAEGYSVSREKKESFPLTVTSAQKNPTAFYLCASKTQGEILGYTFGSGTRLTVV.

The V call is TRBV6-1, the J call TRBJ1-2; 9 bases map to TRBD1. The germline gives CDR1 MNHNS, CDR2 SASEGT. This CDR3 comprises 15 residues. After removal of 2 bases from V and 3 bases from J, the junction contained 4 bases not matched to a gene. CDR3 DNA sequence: TGTGCCAGCAGTGAATTCACAGGGGGCTACTATGGCTACACCTTC. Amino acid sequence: CASSEFTGGYYGYTF.

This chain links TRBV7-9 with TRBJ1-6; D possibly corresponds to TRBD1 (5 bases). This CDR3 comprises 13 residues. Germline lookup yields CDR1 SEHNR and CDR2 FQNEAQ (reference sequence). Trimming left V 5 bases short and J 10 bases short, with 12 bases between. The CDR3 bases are TGTGCCAGCAGCCCCCTACAGGAATCACCCCTCCACTTT. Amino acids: CASSPLQESPLHF.

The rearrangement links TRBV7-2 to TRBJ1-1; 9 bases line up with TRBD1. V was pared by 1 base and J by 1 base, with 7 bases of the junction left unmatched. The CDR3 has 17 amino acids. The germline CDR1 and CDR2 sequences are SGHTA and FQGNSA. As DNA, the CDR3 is TGTGCCAGCAGCTTAGATGGGACAGGGTATAGGAACACTGAAGCTTTCTTT. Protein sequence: CASSLDGTGYRNTEAFF.

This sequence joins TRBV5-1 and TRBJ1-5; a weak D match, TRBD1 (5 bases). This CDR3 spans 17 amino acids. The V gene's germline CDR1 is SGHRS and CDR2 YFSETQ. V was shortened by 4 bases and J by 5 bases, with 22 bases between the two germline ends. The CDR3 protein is CASSPLGSAGYDQPQHF. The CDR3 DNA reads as TGCGCCAGCAGCCCGTTAGGGTCGGCAGGGTATGATCAGCCCCAGCATTTT. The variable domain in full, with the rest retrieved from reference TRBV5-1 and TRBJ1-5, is KAGVTQTPRYLIKTRGQQVTLSCSPISGHRSVSWYQQTPGQGLQFLFEYFSETQRNKGNFPGRFSGRQFSNSRSEMNVSTLELGDSALYLCASSPLGSAGYDQPQHFGDGTRLSIL.

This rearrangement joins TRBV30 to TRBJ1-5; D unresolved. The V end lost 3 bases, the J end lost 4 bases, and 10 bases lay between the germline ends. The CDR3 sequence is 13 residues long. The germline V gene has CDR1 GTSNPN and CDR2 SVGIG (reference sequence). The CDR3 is CAWRNGGNQPQHF. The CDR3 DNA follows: TGTGCCTGGAGAAACGGAGGGAATCAGCCCCAGCATTTT.

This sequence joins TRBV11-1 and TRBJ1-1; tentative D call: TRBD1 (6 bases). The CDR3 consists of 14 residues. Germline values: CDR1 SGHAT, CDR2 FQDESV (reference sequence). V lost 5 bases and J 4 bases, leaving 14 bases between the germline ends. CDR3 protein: CASSLGALVTEAFF. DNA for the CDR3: TGTGCCAGCAGCCTGGGGGCCTTGGTCACTGAAGCTTTCTTT.

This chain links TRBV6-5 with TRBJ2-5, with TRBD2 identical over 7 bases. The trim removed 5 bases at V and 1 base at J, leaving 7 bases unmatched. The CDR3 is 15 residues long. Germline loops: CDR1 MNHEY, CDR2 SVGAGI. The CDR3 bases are TGTGCCAGCAGTCACCGGGGGAGGGTCCAAGAGACCCAGTACTTC. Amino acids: CASSHRGRVQETQYF.

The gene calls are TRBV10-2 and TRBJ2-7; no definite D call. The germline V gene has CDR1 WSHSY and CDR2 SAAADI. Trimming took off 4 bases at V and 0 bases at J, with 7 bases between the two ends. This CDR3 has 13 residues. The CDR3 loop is CASSVVLSYEQYF. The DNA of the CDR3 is TGCGCCAGCAGTGTAGTGCTCTCCTACGAGCAGTACTTC.

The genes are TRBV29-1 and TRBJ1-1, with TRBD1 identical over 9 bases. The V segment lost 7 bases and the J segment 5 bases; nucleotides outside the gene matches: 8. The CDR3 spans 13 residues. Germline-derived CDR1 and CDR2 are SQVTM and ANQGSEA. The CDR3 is CSGPGQGGTEAFF. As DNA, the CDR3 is TGCAGCGGGCCGGGACAGGGAGGAACTGAAGCTTTCTTT.

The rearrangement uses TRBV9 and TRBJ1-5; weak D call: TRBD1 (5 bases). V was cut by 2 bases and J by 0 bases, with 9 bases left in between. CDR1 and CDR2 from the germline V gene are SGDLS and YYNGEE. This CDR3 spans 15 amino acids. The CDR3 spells CASSVGGDSNQPQHF. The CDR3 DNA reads TGTGCCAGCAGCGTTGGGGGGGATAGCAATCAGCCCCAGCATTTT.

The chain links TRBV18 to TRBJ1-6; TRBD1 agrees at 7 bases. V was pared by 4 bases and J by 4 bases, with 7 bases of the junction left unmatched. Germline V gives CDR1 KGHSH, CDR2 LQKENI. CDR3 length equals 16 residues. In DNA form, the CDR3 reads TGTGCCAGCTCACTTCAGGGGACAGCATATAATTCACCCCTCCACTTT. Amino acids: CASSLQGTAYNSPLHF.

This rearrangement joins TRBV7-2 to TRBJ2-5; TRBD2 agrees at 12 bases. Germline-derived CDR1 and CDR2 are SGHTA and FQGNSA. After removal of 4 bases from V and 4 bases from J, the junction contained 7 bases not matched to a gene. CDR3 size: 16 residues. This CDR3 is CASSSPSGGASETQYF. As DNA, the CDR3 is TGTGCCAGCAGCTCCCCTAGCGGGGGGGCGTCAGAGACCCAGTACTTC. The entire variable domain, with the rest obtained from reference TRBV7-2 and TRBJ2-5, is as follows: GAGVSQSPSNKVTEKGKDVELRCDPISGHTALYWYRQSLGQGLEFLIYFQGNSAPDKSGLPSDRFSAERTGGSVSTLTIQRTQQEDSAVYLCASSSPSGGASETQYFGPGTRLLVL.

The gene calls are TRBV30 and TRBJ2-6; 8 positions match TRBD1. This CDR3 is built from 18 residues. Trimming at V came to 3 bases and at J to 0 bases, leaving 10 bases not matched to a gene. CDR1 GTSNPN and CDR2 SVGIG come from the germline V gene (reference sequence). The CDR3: CAWRPTGGTYSGANVLTF. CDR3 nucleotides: TGTGCCTGGAGGCCAACAGGGGGGACTTACTCTGGGGCCAACGTCCTGACTTTC.

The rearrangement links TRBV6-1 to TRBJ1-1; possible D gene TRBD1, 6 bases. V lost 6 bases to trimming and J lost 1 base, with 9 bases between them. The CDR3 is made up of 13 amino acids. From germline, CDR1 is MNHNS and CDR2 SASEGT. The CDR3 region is CASRFRGNTEAFF. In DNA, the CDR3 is TGTGCCAGCAGATTCAGGGGGAACACTGAAGCTTTCTTT.